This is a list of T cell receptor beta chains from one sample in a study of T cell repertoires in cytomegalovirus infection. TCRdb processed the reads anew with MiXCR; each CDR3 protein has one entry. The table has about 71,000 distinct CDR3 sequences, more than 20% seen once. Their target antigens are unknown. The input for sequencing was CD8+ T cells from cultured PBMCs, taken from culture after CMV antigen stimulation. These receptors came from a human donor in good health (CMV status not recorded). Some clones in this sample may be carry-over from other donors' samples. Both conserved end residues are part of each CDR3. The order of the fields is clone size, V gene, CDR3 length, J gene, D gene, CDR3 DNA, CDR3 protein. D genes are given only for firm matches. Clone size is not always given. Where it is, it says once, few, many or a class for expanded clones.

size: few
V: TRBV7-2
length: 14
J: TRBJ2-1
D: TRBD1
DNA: TGTGCCAGCAGCTCGTTAACAGGGGACAATGAGCAGTTCTTC
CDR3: CASSSLTGDNEQFF

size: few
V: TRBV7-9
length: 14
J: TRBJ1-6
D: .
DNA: TGTGCCAGCAGCAGCCGAGAGCGTAATTCACCCCTCCACTTT
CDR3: CASSSRERNSPLHF

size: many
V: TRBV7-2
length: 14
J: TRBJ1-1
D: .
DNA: TGTGCCAGCAGCTCCAGGGCCAGGAACACTGAAGCTTTCTTT
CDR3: CASSSRARNTEAFF

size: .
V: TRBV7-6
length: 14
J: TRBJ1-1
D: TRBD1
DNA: TGTGCCAGCAGTTCTTTTGGTACGGGGACAGATGCTTTCTTT
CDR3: CASSSFGTGTDAFF

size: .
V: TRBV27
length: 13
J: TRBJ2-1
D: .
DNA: TGTGCCAGCAGTTTGGGCCTCTGGGATGAGCAGTTCTTC
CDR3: CASSLGLWDEQFF

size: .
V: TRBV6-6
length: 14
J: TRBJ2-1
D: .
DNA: TGTGCCAGCAGTTCCATAGCACTGGCGAATGAGCAGTTCTTC
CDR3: CASSSIALANEQFF

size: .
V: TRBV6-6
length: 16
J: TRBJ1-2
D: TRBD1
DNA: TGTGCCAGCACTCAGAAGGGGGCAGGGGCTAACTATGGCTACACCTTC
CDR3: CASTQKGAGANYGYTF

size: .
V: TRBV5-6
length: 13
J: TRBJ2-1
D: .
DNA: TGTGCCAGCAGCCTCACTCCGGGGACAGAGCAGTTCTTC
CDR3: CASSLTPGTEQFF

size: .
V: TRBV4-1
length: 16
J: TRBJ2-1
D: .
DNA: TGCGCCAGCAGCCAAGTCCAGACGGGGGCATTTAATGAGCAGTTCTTC
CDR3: CASSQVQTGAFNEQFF

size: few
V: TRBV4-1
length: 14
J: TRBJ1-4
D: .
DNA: TGCGCCAGCAGCCCCCTGGGCAGTGGGGAAAAACTGTTTTTT
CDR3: CASSPLGSGEKLFF

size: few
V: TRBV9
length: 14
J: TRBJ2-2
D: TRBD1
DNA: TGTGCCAGCAGCGGGACAGGGACTACCGGGGAGCTGTTTTTT
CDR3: CASSGTGTTGELFF

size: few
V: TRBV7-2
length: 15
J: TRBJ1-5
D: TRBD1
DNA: TGTGCCAGCAGCGGATCAGGGGGAAGGGCTCAGCCCCAGCATTTT
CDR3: CASSGSGGRAQPQHF

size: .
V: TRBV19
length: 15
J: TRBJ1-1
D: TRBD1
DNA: TGTGCCAGTAGTTGGGACAGGGTAATGAACACTGAAGCTTTCTTT
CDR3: CASSWDRVMNTEAFF

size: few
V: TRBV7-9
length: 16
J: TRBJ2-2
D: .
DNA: TGTGCCAGCAAGACGACAGGGAGGTCGAACACCGGGGAGCTGTTTTTT
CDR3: CASKTTGRSNTGELFF

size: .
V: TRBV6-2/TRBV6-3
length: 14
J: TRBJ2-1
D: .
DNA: TGTGCCAGCAGTTACTCGGGGGCTGCCAATGAGCAGTTCTTC
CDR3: CASSYSGAANEQFF

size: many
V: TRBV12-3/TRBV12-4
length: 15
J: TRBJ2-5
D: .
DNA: TGTGCCAGCAGTCGGGTCGACAGCCAGAAAGAGACCCAGTACTTC
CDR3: CASSRVDSQKETQYF

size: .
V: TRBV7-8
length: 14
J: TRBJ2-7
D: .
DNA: TGTGCCAGCAGGTCGAGGGGGGATACCTACGAGCAGTACTTC
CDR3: CASRSRGDTYEQYF

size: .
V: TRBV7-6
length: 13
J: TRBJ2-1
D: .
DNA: TGTGCCAGCAGCTTAGGGCTCAGGCGGGTATTATTCTTC
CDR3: CASSLGLRRVLFF

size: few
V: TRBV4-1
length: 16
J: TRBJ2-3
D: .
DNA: TGCGCCAGCAGCCAAGATCCCGGGGAAGGGGCGGATACGCAGTATTTT
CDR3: CASSQDPGEGADTQYF

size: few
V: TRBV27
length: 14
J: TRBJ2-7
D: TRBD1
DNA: TGTGCCAGCAGTTTTAGGGACAGCCTCTCCGAGCAGTACTTC
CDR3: CASSFRDSLSEQYF

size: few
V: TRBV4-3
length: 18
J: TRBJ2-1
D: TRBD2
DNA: TGCGCCAGCAGCCAAGATCCAACGGGACTAGCGGGCGCTATGGGTCAGTTCTTC
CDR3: CASSQDPTGLAGAMGQFF

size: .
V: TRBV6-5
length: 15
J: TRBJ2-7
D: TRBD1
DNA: TGTGCCAGCAGTTACACGGGGACAGGGGTCTACGAGCAGTACTTC
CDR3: CASSYTGTGVYEQYF

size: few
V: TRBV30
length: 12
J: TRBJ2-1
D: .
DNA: TGTGCCTGGAGTGTAAACTACAATGAGCAGTTCTTC
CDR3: CAWSVNYNEQFF

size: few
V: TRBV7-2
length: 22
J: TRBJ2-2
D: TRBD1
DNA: TGTGCCAGCAGCCCACCCGCAGGACAGGGGGCGCAGGCGTCTGATGGGACCGGGGAGCTGTTTTTT
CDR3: CASSPPAGQGAQASDGTGELFF

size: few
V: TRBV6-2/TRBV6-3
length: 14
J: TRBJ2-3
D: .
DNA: TGTGCCAGCAGTAGGACCAGGACCACAGATACGCAGTATTTT
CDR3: CASSRTRTTDTQYF

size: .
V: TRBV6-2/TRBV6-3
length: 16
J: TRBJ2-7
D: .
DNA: TGTGCCAGCAGTTACTCGGGGTCCCACCTGTCCTACGAGCAGTACTTC
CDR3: CASSYSGSHLSYEQYF

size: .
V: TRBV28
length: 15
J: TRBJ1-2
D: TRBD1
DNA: TGTGCCAGCAGTCTAGGACAGGGGGCTCGGTATGGCTACACCTTC
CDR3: CASSLGQGARYGYTF

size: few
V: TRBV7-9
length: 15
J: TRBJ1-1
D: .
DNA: TGTGCCAGCAGCTTAGTAGTGGGGGAACACACTGAAGCTTTCTTT
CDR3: CASSLVVGEHTEAFF

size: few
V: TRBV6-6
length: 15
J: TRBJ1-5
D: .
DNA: TGTGCCAGCAGTTACTTCGGGGGCGCGAGTCAGCCCCAGCATTTT
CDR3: CASSYFGGASQPQHF

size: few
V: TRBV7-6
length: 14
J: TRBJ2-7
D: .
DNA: TGTGCCAGCAGCGCAGACAGGTCCGGCTACGAGCAGTACTTC
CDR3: CASSADRSGYEQYF

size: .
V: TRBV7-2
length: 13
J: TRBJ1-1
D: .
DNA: TGTGCCAGCAGCTTACGGGAATTCACTGAAGCTTTCTTT
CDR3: CASSLREFTEAFF

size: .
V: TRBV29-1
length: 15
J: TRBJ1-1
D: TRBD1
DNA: TGCAGCGTCCCCGGGACAGACTTCGACAACACTGAAGCTTTCTTT
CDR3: CSVPGTDFDNTEAFF

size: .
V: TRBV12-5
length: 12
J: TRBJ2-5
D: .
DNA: TGTGCTAGCCTTCTGAATCAAGAGACCCAGTACTTC
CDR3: CASLLNQETQYF

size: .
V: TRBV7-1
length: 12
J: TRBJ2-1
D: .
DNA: TGTGCCAGCGGCTACAACACCCGTGAGCAGTTCTTC
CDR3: CASGYNTREQFF

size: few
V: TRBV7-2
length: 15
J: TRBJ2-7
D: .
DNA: TGTGCCAGCAGCCTCACGACATCAAGCTCCTACGAGCAGTACTTC
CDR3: CASSLTTSSSYEQYF

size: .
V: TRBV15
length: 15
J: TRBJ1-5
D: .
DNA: TGTGCCACCAGCAGAGATCCGGGACAAAATCAGCCCCAGCATTTT
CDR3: CATSRDPGQNQPQHF

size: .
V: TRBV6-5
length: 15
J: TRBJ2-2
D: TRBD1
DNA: TGTGCCCGCAGTTACGTGACAGGGGGGACCGGGGAGCTGTTTTTT
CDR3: CARSYVTGGTGELFF

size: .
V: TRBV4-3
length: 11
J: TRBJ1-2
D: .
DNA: TGCGCCAGCAGCCAAGGAAGGGATCGCACCTTC
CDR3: CASSQGRDRTF

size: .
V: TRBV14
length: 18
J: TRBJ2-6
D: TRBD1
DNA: TGTGCCAGCAGCCCGGGACAGGGACCCTTCTCTGGGGCCAACGTCCTGACTTTC
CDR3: CASSPGQGPFSGANVLTF

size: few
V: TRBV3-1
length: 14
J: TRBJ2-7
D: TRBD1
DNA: TGTGCCAGCAGCCAACACAGGGGGGCCTACGAGCAGTACTTC
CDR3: CASSQHRGAYEQYF

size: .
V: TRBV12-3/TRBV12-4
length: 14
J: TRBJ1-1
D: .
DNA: TGTGCCAGCAGTCCCAGTAGGGGGAACACTGAAGCTTTCTTT
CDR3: CASSPSRGNTEAFF

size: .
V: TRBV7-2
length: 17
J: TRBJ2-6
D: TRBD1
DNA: TGTGCCAGCAGCCCAATTGGACAGGGGTTGGGGGCCAACGTCCTGACTTTC
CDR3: CASSPIGQGLGANVLTF

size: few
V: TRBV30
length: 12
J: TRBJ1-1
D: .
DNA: TGTGCCTGGAGTACCCCCTCAGCTGAAGCTTTCTTT
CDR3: CAWSTPSAEAFF

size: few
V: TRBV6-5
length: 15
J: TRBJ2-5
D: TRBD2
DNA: TGTGCCAGCAGTGTCCTACCGCGGGGGCAAGAGACCCAGTACTTC
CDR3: CASSVLPRGQETQYF

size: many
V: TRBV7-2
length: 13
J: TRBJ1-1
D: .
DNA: TGTGCCAGCAGCTTAAGACAGGACACTGAAGCTTTCTTT
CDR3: CASSLRQDTEAFF

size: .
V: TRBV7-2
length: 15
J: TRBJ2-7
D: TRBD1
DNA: TGTGCCAGCAGCCCCCGGGACAGACTCGGGGACGAGCAGTACTTC
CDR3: CASSPRDRLGDEQYF

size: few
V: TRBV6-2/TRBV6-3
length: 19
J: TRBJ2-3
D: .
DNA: TGTGCCAGCAGTTACTTGATCCACCTGGGAGGGGGCGTAGGAGATACGCAGTATTTT
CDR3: CASSYLIHLGGGVGDTQYF

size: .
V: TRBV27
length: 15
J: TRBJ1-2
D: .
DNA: TGTGCCAGCAGTCTTAGGACCCGGGATGTCTATGGCTACACCTTC
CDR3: CASSLRTRDVYGYTF